A single T cell receptor (beta chain) is shown here with its context. Its antigen is currently unknown. Germline loops: CDR1 MDHEN, CDR2 SYDVKM. V lost 7 bases, J lost 2 bases, and 7 bases lay in between. The CDR3 totals 12 residues. At baseline, cycle 4 day 1, and cycle 7 day 1, blood was sampled. The sample belongs to a study of OX40 agonist ivuxolimab in advanced cancers. Study results and caveats: Some of the nonresponding patients also showed low levels of normalized T-cell clonal expansion.

The assay was immunoSEQ multiplex PCR, and TCRdb's table has in-frame clones only and misses some. The table lists 100,000 or so clones, approximately 90% of them singletons. The rearrangement joins TRBV28 to TRBJ2-3; D is undetermined. This clonotype was obtained from an adult with an advanced solid tumor such as melanoma, head and neck, liver or kidney cancer. Material: CD4+ or CD8+ T cells sorted from blood, obtained in a trial of the OX40 agonist ivuxolimab. CDR3 sequence reads: CASTPDTDTQYF. CDR3 bases: TGTGCCAGCACCCCAGACACAGATACGCAGTATTTT.